This T cell receptor (beta chain) was obtained from a study of OX40 agonist ivuxolimab in advanced cancers. Study-level points and caveats: Nonresponders included some who also had low normalized T-cell clonal expansion. Near-lowest levels of clonal expansion characterized partial responders at 0.1-3.0 mg/kg.

Concerning this clone: Its cognate antigen is unknown.

Only in-frame clones appear in the TCRdb table, and some are missing; sequencing was by immunoSEQ multiplex PCR. The table lists under 100,000 clones, 91% of them singletons. Systemic immunosuppression or autoimmune disease history was grounds to exclude patients. The investigators sampled blood at baseline, at cycle 4 day 1, and at cycle 7 day 1. V was cut by 0 bases and J by 2 bases, with 13 bases left in between. Per germline, CDR1 SGHRS and CDR2 YFSETQ. The CDR3 is 16 amino acids. The chain links TRBV5-1 to TRBJ2-3; tentatively, D is TRBD1 (5 bases). The specimen was CD4+ or CD8+ T cells sorted from blood, collected in a trial of the OX40 agonist ivuxolimab. The receptor comes from an adult with an advanced solid tumor such as melanoma, head and neck, liver or kidney cancer. The CDR3 DNA reads TGCGCCAGCAGCTTGGTGGGCAGGGAAGACACAGATACGCAGTATTTT. Translating it yields CASSLVGREDTDTQYF.